This entry is about one TCR beta chain. The antigen it binds to is not known. No clone much larger than this one lies a single base away; base qualities are absent. These data belong to a study of T cell responses to AZD1222 COVID-19 vaccine (dated by TCRdb to the early 2020s). The study in broad terms: TCR sequencing covered fewer than 250 trial participants: approximately 200 given two doses of AZD1222 and around 25 given two doses of MenACWY control vaccine. Trial participants were enrolled into age subgroups of 18-55, 56-69 and 70-plus years, which contained roughly 150, 30 and 60 TCR-sequenced participants, respectively.

Overall study outcomes, separate from this receptor: A significant rise in spike-specific TCR breadth and depth was observed after two AZD1222 doses relative to day 0 and relative to MenACWY recipients. Only five or six AZD1222 recipients were SARS-CoV-2 seropositive at baseline, limiting conclusions about previously exposed vaccinees. In the small 56-69-year group, the increase in depth fell short of significance, most likely because of low power. Because no day 14 peak-response samples were available, the repertoires could be characterized only after the peak T cell response. Vaccine-associated CD4 TCRs spanned the whole spike protein, with dominant responses in regions 160-218 and 743-854. Most participants were white British and females outnumbered males, and the authors suggested that clonal diversity may have been underestimated. Reportedly, almost half of the unique spike-specific TCRs recognized epitopes lying outside the regions that are mutated in the B.1.351 and B.1.1.7 variants.

The CDR3 regions of human TCRbeta chains were subjected to immunosequencing. Per the original workflow: Repertoire TCRs were checked for matches against a reference library of SARS-CoV-2-specific TCRs that had been generated using the MIRA antigen-specificity platform. Breadth was defined as the fraction of unique TCRs that were SARS-CoV-2-associated. Depth was defined as the fraction of total T cells that were SARS-CoV-2-associated. Each spike-specific TCR was assigned to its reactive spike region and to a CD4 or CD8 class using the MIRA data. Log10-transformed breadth and depth values were compared by one-way ANOVA with Sidak's multiple comparisons tests. TCRdb obtained this table from immuneACCESS and retained in-frame rearrangements with V and J assigned. These tables miss some clones; where compared with another copy, unresolved V genes account for less than half of the shortfall, and the remainder is unexplained. V, J and clone size reflect that table, while D and trimming were determined from the DNA. This sample gives around 94,000 clones in total; 85% of them show up just once. The top ten clones comprise roughly 4.7% of the sample.

The intended sense of this specimen's time point label: about 28 days (+/-7) after the second vaccine dose. AZD1222 recipients whose second dose came at about 4 weeks and those whose second dose came at about 12 weeks were combined into one group, since spike-specific TCR depth and breadth did not differ between the two schedules. The vaccinee samples were drawn from two UK trials, COV001 and COV002, one of which was a single-blind randomized controlled phase 2/3 trial testing AZD1222 (ChAdOx1 nCoV-19) in healthy adults. For TCRbeta chain sequencing, PBMC samples were collected from trial participants at day 0 and at day 28 after the second dose. Spanning cysteine to phenylalanine, the CDR3 consists of 10 amino acids. Only the CDR3 DNA is retained, 30 bases long and in frame from the first base. V lost 1 base and J lost 5 bases; the stretch between them is 1 base long. CDR1 and CDR2 are read off the germline V gene (reference sequence) as DFQATT and SNEGSKA.

The sequence derives from an adult who received the AZD1222 COVID-19 vaccine. Sequences were derived from peripheral blood, sampled 28 days after the second AZD1222 dose. This receptor chain uses TRBV20-1 and TRBJ2-3; the D gene identity is not certain. The DNA reads as follows: TGCAGTGCTAGAGTAGATACGCAGTATTTT. Protein translation: CSARVDTQYF.